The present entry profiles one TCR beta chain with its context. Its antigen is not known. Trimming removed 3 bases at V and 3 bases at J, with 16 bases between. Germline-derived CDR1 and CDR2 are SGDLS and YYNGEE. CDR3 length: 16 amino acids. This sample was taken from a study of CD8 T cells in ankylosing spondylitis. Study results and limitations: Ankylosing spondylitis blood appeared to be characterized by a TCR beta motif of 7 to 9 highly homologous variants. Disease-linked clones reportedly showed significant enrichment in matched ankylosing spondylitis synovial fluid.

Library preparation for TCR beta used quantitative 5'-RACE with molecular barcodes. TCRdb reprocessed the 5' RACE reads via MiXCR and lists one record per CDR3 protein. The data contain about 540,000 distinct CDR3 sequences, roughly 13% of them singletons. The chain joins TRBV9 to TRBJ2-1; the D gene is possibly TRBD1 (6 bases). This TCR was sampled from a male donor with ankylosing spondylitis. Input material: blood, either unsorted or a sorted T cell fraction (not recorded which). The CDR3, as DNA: TGTGCCAGCAGCGCACAGGGCCACGTCGGCTACAATGAGCAGTTCTTC. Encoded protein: CASSAQGHVGYNEQFF.